One and the same sample provided the 27 T cell receptor beta chains below, sequenced in a study of T cell repertoires in cytomegalovirus infection. TCRdb redid the calling of the reads with MiXCR, one entry per CDR3 protein. This sample carries around 740,000 distinct CDR3 sequences, less than 40% of them seen once, and the ten largest clones take around 2.8%. Source material: PBMCs. The origin of the receptors is a human donor in good health (CMV status not recorded). Some clones in this sample may be carry-over from other donors' samples.

The chain recombines TRBV28 with TRBJ1-6; a weak D match, TRBD1 (5 bases). CDR1 and CDR2 (germline): MDHEN, SYDVKM. V shed 8 bases and J shed 6 bases, with 14 bases lying between them. This CDR3 is 14 amino acids long. The CDR3 loop reads CASGGGRTNSPLHF. Written as DNA, the CDR3 is TGTGCCAGCGGTGGGGGACGGACTAATTCACCCCTCCACTTT. Full variable domain (missing parts from reference TRBV28 and TRBJ1-6): DVKVTQSSRYLVKRTGEKVFLECVQDMDHENMFWYRQDPGLGLRLIYFSYDVKMKEKGDIPEGYSVSREKKERFSLILESASTNQTSMYLCASGGGRTNSPLHFGNGTRLTVT.

This clonotype was detected a few times. The rearrangement uses TRBV7-2 and TRBJ2-7; D is ambiguous. The CDR3 runs 13 residues. Germline V gene sequence: CDR1 SGHTA, CDR2 FQGNSA. V was shortened by 1 base and J by 6 bases, with 10 bases between the two germline ends. The CDR3 loop reads CASSLGFVGEQYF. The CDR3 DNA reads TGTGCCAGCAGCTTAGGATTCGTGGGCGAGCAGTACTTC.

This clonotype was recorded many times. The rearrangement joins TRBV7-2 to TRBJ1-1, with a weak D call TRBD1 (6 bases). The CDR3 loop spans 15 amino acids. Looked up from germline, CDR1 is SGHTA and CDR2 is FQGNSA. Trimming cost V 1 base and J 1 base, with 10 bases left between them. The CDR3 nucleotides are TGTGCCAGCAGCTTAGACCGGGGGCGGAACACTGAAGCTTTCTTT. Translated, it gives CASSLDRGRNTEAFF.

This clonotype has just a few counts. The V and J genes are TRBV2 and TRBJ1-3; D ambiguous. CDR3 length: 16 amino acids. Germline CDR1 reads SNHLY; CDR2 reads FYNNEI. The V end lost 2 bases, the J end lost 0 bases, and 11 bases lay between the germline ends. The CDR3 DNA reads TGTGCCAGCAGTGAACAGTGTAGAAGCTCTGGAAACACCATATATTTT. Translated, it gives CASSEQCRSSGNTIYF. Together with reference TRBV2 and TRBJ1-3, the CDR3 gives the full variable domain: EPEVTQTPSHQVTQMGQEVILRCVPISNHLYFYWYRQILGQKVEFLVSFYNNEISEKSEIFDDQFSVERPDGSNFTLKIRSTKLEDSAMYFCASSEQCRSSGNTIYFGEGSWLTVV.

Concerning this clonotype: No DNA is shown, since the ends of the CDR3 on it are uncertain; the CDR3 is the one TCRdb lists. The chain joins TRBV5-3 to TRBJ1-2; the table's TRBD1 call for D was not verified on the DNA. TRBV5-3 is an ORF, with its function uncertain. The CDR3 is 16 amino acids long, termini counted. CDR3 region: CASSLRSGTDSYGCTF.

The rearrangement joins TRBV4-1 to TRBJ2-2; D call uncertain. V dropped 4 bases and J dropped 6 bases, with 15 bases sitting between them. CDR3 length equals 15 residues. The V gene's germline CDR1 is MGHRA and CDR2 YSYEKL. As DNA, the CDR3 is TGCGCCAGCAGCCCTCCCCGACATGAGCCCGGGGAGCTGTTTTTT. Encoded protein: CASSPPRHEPGELFF.

CDR3 residues: CASCQGVSNQPQHF. The CDR3 DNA is TGTGCCAGCTGTCAGGGGGTGAGCAATCAGCCCCAGCATTTT. The genes are TRBV6-6 and TRBJ1-5; 7 nucleotides line up with TRBD1. The length of the CDR3 is 14 residues. Germline V gene data show CDR1 as MNHNY and CDR2 as SVGAGI (reference sequence). V shed 8 bases, J shed 1 base, and the junction held 5 bases outside the gene matches.

This clonotype was recorded at least ten times. The chain joins TRBV7-2 to TRBJ2-1, with 8 bases aligning to TRBD2. The germline CDR1 and CDR2 sequences are SGHTA and FQGNSA. V was pared by 3 bases and J by 5 bases, with 6 bases of the junction left unmatched. CDR3 length: 15 amino acids. CDR3 in DNA: TGTGCCAGCAGCTTTGCGGGACTAGGGGACAATGAGCAGTTCTTC. Translating it yields CASSFAGLGDNEQFF.

This clonotype was seen many times. The chain joins TRBV7-2 to TRBJ2-3; D may be TRBD2 (6 bases). Trimming left V 1 base short and J 2 bases short, with 10 bases between. The CDR3 is 15 residues long. CDR1 is SGHTA and CDR2 is FQGNSA in the germline V gene. CDR3 in amino acids: CASSLVVADTDTQYF. The CDR3 DNA sequence: TGTGCCAGCAGCTTAGTGGTAGCGGACACAGATACGCAGTATTTT.

The chain joins TRBV9 to TRBJ2-7; 7 bases fit TRBD1. From germline, CDR1 is SGDLS and CDR2 YYNGEE. The V segment lost 4 bases and the J segment 5 bases; nucleotides outside the gene matches: 12. The CDR3 sequence is 15 residues long. The CDR3 sequence: CASSPRMTGRNEQYF. CDR3 in DNA: TGTGCCAGCAGCCCTAGAATGACAGGGCGTAACGAGCAGTACTTC. Complete variable domain (other parts from reference TRBV9 and TRBJ2-7): DSGVTQTPKHLITATGQRVTLRCSPRSGDLSVYWYQQSLDQGLQFLIQYYNGEERAKGNILERFSAQQFPDLHSELNLSSLELGDSALYFCASSPRMTGRNEQYFGPGTRLTVT.

This clonotype was found once. A much larger clonotype is one base distant, so this may be a read error. Without the conserved terminal phenylalanine or tryptophan, this CDR3 likely stems from a read error. V usage is TRBV12-3 or TRBV12-4 and J usage is TRBJ1-2; possible D gene TRBD1, 6 bases. V dropped 6 bases and J dropped 4 bases, with 12 bases sitting between them. The CDR3 sequence is 13 residues long. DNA for the CDR3: TGTGCCAGCAGCCCCGACAGGACCTATGGCTACACCTTA. It yields the protein CASSPDRTYGYTL.

This chain links TRBV2 with TRBJ2-1; tentatively, D is TRBD2 (5 bases). There are 14 residues in the CDR3. Germline loops: CDR1 SNHLY, CDR2 FYNNEI. Trimming cost V 3 bases and J 8 bases, with 14 bases left between them. CDR3 DNA: TGTGCCAGCAGTGAGCGTGGCCCCGGGGATGAGCAGTTCTTC. Protein product: CASSERGPGDEQFF.

This clonotype was seen more than once but under ten times. The chain carries TRBV10-3 and TRBJ2-4; no definite D call. Germline V lookup: CDR1 ENHRY, CDR2 SYGVKD. CDR3 size: 15 residues. Trimming removed 0 bases at V and 0 bases at J, with 6 bases between. The CDR3 DNA sequence: TGTGCCATCAGTGAGTCGGGCCTAGCCAAAAACATTCAGTACTTC. It is translated as CAISESGLAKNIQYF.

The CDR3 sequence is CASSLEAGGWNEQFF. In nucleotides, the CDR3 is TGTGCCAGCAGCTTAGAAGCGGGAGGGTGGAATGAGCAGTTCTTC. This sequence joins TRBV11-2 and TRBJ2-1, with 10 bases aligning to TRBD2. CDR3 length equals 15 residues. The V gene end was trimmed by 0 bases and the J gene end by 7 bases; junction bases not matched to a gene: 3. From germline, CDR1 is SGHAT and CDR2 FQNNGV.

This clonotype has at least ten counts. The chain recombines TRBV28 with TRBJ2-2; D is unresolved. In germline, CDR1 is MDHEN, CDR2 SYDVKM. Trimming took off 3 bases at V and 2 bases at J, with 4 bases between the two ends. The CDR3 runs to 13 residues. CDR3 loop: CASSFRNTGELFF. The CDR3, as DNA: TGTGCCAGCAGTTTCCGAAACACCGGGGAGCTGTTTTTT.

This clonotype was recorded at least ten times. This rearrangement joins TRBV19 to TRBJ1-1; maybe TRBD1 (5 bases). Germline V gene sequence: CDR1 LNHDA, CDR2 SQIVND (reference sequence). The germline V and J ends were trimmed by 1 base and 1 base, with 10 bases remaining between them. The CDR3 is 15 amino acids. CDR3 DNA: TGTGCCAGTAGTATAGGGGGCAGCCAGAACACTGAAGCTTTCTTT. This encodes CASSIGGSQNTEAFF.

CDR3 region: CATSRDIGGNEQYF. CDR3 DNA sequence: TGTGCCACCAGCAGAGATATAGGGGGCAACGAGCAGTACTTC. The chain has TRBV15 and TRBJ2-7; TRBD1 agrees at 7 bases. Germline CDR1 reads LNHNV; CDR2 reads YYDKDF (reference sequence). CDR3 length equals 14 residues. V dropped 0 bases and J dropped 5; count of bases not matched to a gene: 4.

This clonotype occurred many times. The V call is TRBV7-2, the J call TRBJ2-2; D is unresolved. V lost 3 bases and J lost 8, with 16 bases in between. The germline gives CDR1 SGHTA, CDR2 FQGNSA. This CDR3 has 15 residues. For the CDR3, the DNA is TGTGCCAGCAGCTTTAATATCGTGCGCTCGGGGGAGCTGTTTTTT. This sequence encodes CASSFNIVRSGELFF.

V usage is TRBV7-3 and J usage is TRBJ1-4; D unresolved. Germline CDR1 and CDR2: SGHTA and FQGTGA. V dropped 4 bases and J dropped 7 bases, with 10 bases sitting between them. CDR3 size: 13 residues. DNA of the CDR3: TGTGCCAGCAGCTGGACGGGTGGTGAAAAACTGTTTTTT. Encoded protein: CASSWTGGEKLFF.

There are a few counts of this clonotype. The chain carries TRBV10-3 and TRBJ2-5; a possible D gene is TRBD1 (5 bases). V lost 5 bases to trimming and J lost 1 base, with 11 bases between them. The CDR3 consists of 14 residues. Germline CDR1 and CDR2: ENHRY and SYGVKD. CDR3 sequence: CAISQKDSQETQYF. CDR3 nucleotide sequence: TGTGCCATCAGTCAAAAAGACAGCCAAGAGACCCAGTACTTC.

The rearrangement joins TRBV27 to TRBJ2-7; D gene uncertain. V was cut by 0 bases and J by 5 bases, with 5 bases left in between. Germline-derived CDR1 and CDR2 are MNHEY and SMNVEV (reference sequence). The CDR3 covers 12 residues. The CDR3 here is CASSLSSNEQYF. The CDR3 DNA reads TGTGCCAGCAGTTTATCTAGCAACGAGCAGTACTTC.

On this clonotype: This may come from a read error, since a much larger clone is one base off. The chain employs TRBV7-2 and TRBJ1-1, with no clear D. Trimming removed 5 bases at V and 8 bases at J, with 18 bases between. CDR3 size: 14 residues. Germline CDR1 SGHTA, CDR2 FQGNSA. CDR3 protein: CASSPSRAVGEAFF. The CDR3 DNA follows: TGTGCCAGCAGCCCGTCAAGGGCGGTAGGCGAAGCTTTCTTT.

The rearrangement uses TRBV7-2 and TRBJ2-5, with 8 bases aligning to TRBD2. This CDR3 contains 15 residues. V was pared by 5 bases and J by 7 bases, with 12 bases of the junction left unmatched. CDR1 and CDR2 (germline): SGHTA, FQGNSA. The CDR3 here is CASSRPSGSGATQYF. The CDR3 region has the DNA TGTGCCAGCAGCCGTCCGAGCGGGAGTGGGGCGACCCAGTACTTC.

J is TRBJ2-5 and V is TRBV4-3; D uncertain. This CDR3 spans 13 amino acids. Deletions cut 4 bases from V and 5 bases from J, with 11 bases between. Germline loops: CDR1 LGHNA, CDR2 YSLEER. CDR3 sequence reads: CASSPLVDETQYF. CDR3 in DNA: TGCGCCAGCAGCCCGCTCGTCGATGAGACCCAGTACTTC.

This clonotype was counted a few times. The chain has TRBV6-1 and TRBJ2-4; D unresolved. CDR1 is MNHNS and CDR2 is SASEGT in the germline V gene. CDR3 size: 12 residues. V dropped 6 bases and J dropped 6 bases, with 9 bases sitting between them. DNA of the CDR3: TGTGCCAGCAGAGCAGGAACAAACATTCAGTACTTC. Encoded protein: CASRAGTNIQYF.

The chain carries TRBV4-1 and TRBJ2-3; 8 bases map to TRBD2. J was trimmed by 0 bases and V by 2 bases; bases with no gene match: 4. Germline V gene sequence: CDR1 MGHRA, CDR2 YSYEKL. This CDR3 has 16 residues. The CDR3 coding sequence is TGCGCCAGCAGCCAAAGAGCGGGGGATAGCACAGATACGCAGTATTTT. Amino acids: CASSQRAGDSTDTQYF.

The rearrangement links TRBV27 to TRBJ1-1; D gene unclear. V was cut by 7 bases and J by 2 bases, with 11 bases left in between. There are 13 residues in the CDR3. The V gene's germline CDR1 is MNHEY and CDR2 SMNVEV (reference sequence). The chain's CDR3 is CASKEFHNTEAFF. In DNA, the CDR3 is TGTGCCAGCAAGGAATTCCACAACACTGAAGCTTTCTTT.